This T cell receptor (beta chain) stems from a study of T cell responses to AZD1222 COVID-19 vaccine. Study conclusions and caveats: The donors showed a predominance of white British ancestry and of females, with possible underestimation of clonal diversity. Once two AZD1222 doses were given, Spike-specific TCR breadth and depth went up. Repertoire sampling happened only post peak T cell response.

Assay used: immunoSEQ multiplex PCR; TCRdb lists only in-frame clones, some missing. The sample carries some 31,000 clones, roughly 92% recorded once. This clone was seen just once. Antigen unknown. The CDR3 covers 15 residues. The germline CDR1 and CDR2 sequences are LNHNV and YYDKDF (reference sequence). V lost 0 bases to trimming and J lost 4 bases, with 12 bases between them. This chain uses TRBV15 with TRBJ1-1; TRBD1 might be the D (5 bases). The sample was peripheral blood, taken on day 0 of AZD1222 vaccination. This sequence originates from an adult in good health. The CDR3 region is CATSRDAVGTTEAFF. Written as DNA, the CDR3 is TGTGCCACCAGCAGAGATGCCGTAGGGACCACTGAAGCTTTCTTT. Based on the CDR3 plus reference TRBV15 and TRBJ1-1, the full variable domain is DAMVIQNPRYQVTQFGKPVTLSCSQTLNHNVMYWYQQKSSQAPKLLFHYYDKDFNNEADTPDNFQSRRPNTSFCFLDIRSPGLGDTAMYLCATSRDAVGTTEAFFGQGTRLTVV.